The 2 T cell receptor beta chains below all came from one sample that was sequenced in a study of blood T cell repertoires in COVID-19. Sequencing used immunoSEQ multiplex PCR; TCRdb keeps in-frame clones, though not all of them. The repertoire consists of about 110,000 clones, with 71% occurring once and the leading ten covering roughly 0.9%. Material for sequencing was peripheral blood. These receptors were taken from a human donor with acute or convalescent COVID-19. The donor label of this sample is uncertain.

The CDR3 DNA is TGTGCCAGCAGCTCTGCGGTCGGGAATTCACCCCTCCACTTT. As protein: CASSSAVGNSPLHF. The chain joins TRBV11-2 to TRBJ1-6, with no clear D. Germline lookup yields CDR1 SGHAT and CDR2 FQNNGV. V lost 4 bases and J 7 bases, leaving 11 bases between the germline ends. CDR3 size: 14 residues.

The chain has TRBV6-5 and TRBJ1-5; a possible D gene is TRBD1 (6 bases). Germline CDR1 is MNHEY and CDR2 is SVGAGI. The V and J ends lost 5 bases and 6 bases respectively, with 11 bases between them. This CDR3 is 13 amino acids long. The CDR3 DNA follows: TGTGCCAGCAGTCCAGGGGATGGTCAGCCCCAGCATTTT. It specifies CASSPGDGQPQHF.